This T cell receptor (beta chain) was obtained from a study of human T cells and chemical hapten exposure. The overall study: Variation in per-sample TCR yields came mainly from small pooled library volume differences. Broader study findings: TCRs at high frequency, those above 1 in 1000, did not change with DPC sensitization. Clustering by CDR3 similarity yielded significantly more large clusters from expanded TCRs than controls.

Notes on this clonotype: Its specificity is unknown.

Specified time point: pre-sensitization, week 0. The treatment: therapeutic diphenylcyclopropenone sensitization with weekly scalp DPC. TCRdb passed the RACE reads through MiXCR, listing each CDR3 protein once. The sample shows 380,000 or so distinct CDR3 sequences, about 5% of them seen only once. Material: whole blood, obtained in connection with sensitization to the hapten diphenylcyclopropenone (DPC). The receptor's source is a woman younger than 35 with alopecia areata. Some clones in this sample may be carry-over from other donors' samples.

For the CDR3, the DNA is TGTGCCAGCTCACCAGTAGTGTCCAAAGAGGAAAAACTGTTTTTT. Encoded protein: CASSPVVSKEEKLFF. The chain joins TRBV18 to TRBJ1-4; D is unclear. CDR1 is KGHSH, CDR2 LQKENI, per germline. The length of the CDR3 is 15 residues. V was trimmed by 2 bases and J by 8 bases, leaving 15 bases between them.